The 13 T cell receptor beta chains presented below share a single source sample, sequenced in a study of cytomegalovirus exposure and HLA in healthy donors. This PCR relied on a set of 60 Vbeta primers and 13 Jbeta primers. Clones were read by immunoSEQ multiplex PCR, and TCRdb kept only the in-frame ones, dropping some. The repertoire includes under 150,000 clones, roughly four fifths of them detected once, and 3.3% sits in the top ten. Sequenced input: PBMCs. All receptors derive from a woman aged 25-40 years in good health and CMV-seropositive.

J is TRBJ2-3 and V is TRBV19, with TRBD2 as a possible D gene (5 bases). This CDR3 is 13 amino acids long. Germline V gene data show CDR1 as LNHDA and CDR2 as SQIVND (reference sequence). V lost 5 bases to trimming and J lost 6 bases, with 12 bases between them. This CDR3 reads CASSPRASDTQYF. The CDR3 DNA reads TGTGCCAGTAGTCCTCGGGCTAGCGATACGCAGTATTTT.

Worth noting for this clone: Within the sample, other DNA sequences also encode this same CDR3. The chain combines TRBV29-1 with TRBJ2-3; TRBD1 agrees at 9 bases. CDR3 length equals 14 residues. Germline CDR1 and CDR2: SQVTM and ANQGSEA. The V gene end was trimmed by 7 bases and the J gene end by 4 bases; junction bases not matched to a gene: 9. DNA of the CDR3: TGCAGCGAGAAGGGACAGGGCCATTCAGATACGCAGTATTTT. Its translation: CSEKGQGHSDTQYF.

V gene TRBV14 combines with J gene TRBJ1-2; the match to TRBD1 covers 7 bases. Trimming took 2 bases from V and 7 from J; bases not matched to a gene: 4. The germline V gene has CDR1 SGHDN and CDR2 FVKESK. This CDR3 has 13 residues. CDR3 loop: CASSQNRGSGYTF. In DNA, the CDR3 is TGTGCCAGCAGCCAAAACAGGGGATCTGGCTACACCTTC.

V is TRBV4-3 and J is TRBJ2-2; D call uncertain. There are 14 residues in the CDR3. Germline-derived CDR1 and CDR2 are LGHNA and YSLEER. V shed 5 bases and J shed 2 bases, with 9 bases lying between them. The CDR3 spells CASSYYRNTGELFF. CDR3 sequence (DNA): TGCGCCAGCAGCTACTATCGCAACACCGGGGAGCTGTTTTTT.

The gene calls are TRBV28 and TRBJ2-3; D gene unclear. Germline CDR1 reads MDHEN; CDR2 reads SYDVKM. Trimming removed 2 bases from V and 6 bases from J, with 18 bases in between. The CDR3 sequence is 16 residues long. The CDR3 is CASSLGHSTRLDTQYF. The DNA for the CDR3 is TGTGCCAGCAGTTTAGGGCACTCTACACGGTTGGATACGCAGTATTTT.

This chain links TRBV6-1 with TRBJ1-2; no clear D. The CDR3 totals 14 residues. V was pared by 2 bases and J by 6 bases, with 13 bases between. Germline CDR1 MNHNS, CDR2 SASEGT. CDR3 residues: CASSEIGLGDGYTF. The DNA for the CDR3 is TGTGCCAGCAGTGAAATCGGGTTAGGAGATGGCTACACCTTC.

This clone was counted a single time. The rearrangement uses TRBV7-9 and TRBJ1-2, with D possibly TRBD1 on 5 matching bases. Germline values: CDR1 SEHNR, CDR2 FQNEAQ (reference sequence). The CDR3 sequence is 16 residues long. The V end was cut by 2 bases, the J end by 4 bases, with 17 bases between. This chain's CDR3 is CASSLSSGQGIYGYTF. CDR3 DNA sequence: TGTGCCAGCAGCTTATCTTCTGGCCAGGGTATCTATGGCTACACCTTC.

This chain uses TRBV9 with TRBJ2-3, with 7 bases fitting TRBD2. The CDR3 contains 16 residues. The junction had 6 bases not matched to a gene; V was cut back by 0 bases and J by 2 bases. The germline V gene encodes CDR1 SGDLS and CDR2 YYNGEE. The CDR3 loop reads CASSVAPSGVTDTQYF. CDR3 nucleotides: TGTGCCAGCAGCGTAGCCCCTAGCGGCGTCACAGATACGCAGTATTTT.

This clone was picked up a small number of times. The chain combines TRBV30 with TRBJ2-2; D unresolved. This CDR3 comprises 15 residues. Trimming stripped 3 bases from V and 4 bases from J, with 15 bases between. Looked up from germline, CDR1 is GTSNPN and CDR2 is SVGIG (reference sequence). The CDR3 coding sequence is TGTGCCTGGAGCCCCAAGACTGGCGCCACCGGGGAGCTGTTTTTT. It codes for CAWSPKTGATGELFF.

The chain has TRBV5-6 and TRBJ2-1; a possible D gene is TRBD1 (5 bases). Germline V gives CDR1 SGHDT, CDR2 YYEEEE. V was clipped by 0 bases and J by 8 bases, with 18 bases between them. The CDR3 covers 16 residues. The CDR3 coding sequence is TGTGCCAGCAGCTTGGGCCCACTTCAGGGATTCGATGAGCAGTTCTTC. It translates to CASSLGPLQGFDEQFF. Filled out from reference TRBV5-6 and TRBJ2-1, the complete variable domain reads DAGVTQSPTHLIKTRGQQVTLRCSPKSGHDTVSWYQQALGQGPQFIFQYYEEEERQRGNFPDRFSGHQFPNYSSELNVNALLLGDSALYLCASSLGPLQGFDEQFFGPGTRLTVL.

The chain has TRBV28 and TRBJ2-7; D might be TRBD1 (5 bases). CDR1 and CDR2 from the germline V gene are MDHEN and SYDVKM. CDR3 length: 14 residues. Deletions cut 7 bases from V and 5 bases from J, with 18 bases between. The CDR3 bases are TGTGCCAGCATTTCAGTCGGGCAGGGCCACGAGCAGTACTTC. Translated: CASISVGQGHEQYF.

This chain uses TRBV28 with TRBJ1-2; 8 nucleotides align to TRBD1. CDR3 size: 14 residues. Germline V lookup: CDR1 MDHEN, CDR2 SYDVKM. With 3 bases clipped from V and 9 bases from J, the junction kept 9 bases outside the gene matches. The CDR3 loop is CASSLSQGDYSYTF. The CDR3, as DNA: TGTGCCAGCAGTTTGTCACAGGGGGATTATAGCTACACCTTC.

The chain combines TRBV5-1 with TRBJ1-4; TRBD1 agrees at 8 bases. V trimming: 7 bases; J trimming: 8 bases; junction bases outside the gene matches: 13. This CDR3 has 15 residues. CDR1 and CDR2 (germline): SGHRS, YFSETQ. CDR3 bases: TGCGCCAGCGGCCCTGGACAGGGTTGGAGGGAAAAACTGTTTTTT. This gives the protein CASGPGQGWREKLFF.